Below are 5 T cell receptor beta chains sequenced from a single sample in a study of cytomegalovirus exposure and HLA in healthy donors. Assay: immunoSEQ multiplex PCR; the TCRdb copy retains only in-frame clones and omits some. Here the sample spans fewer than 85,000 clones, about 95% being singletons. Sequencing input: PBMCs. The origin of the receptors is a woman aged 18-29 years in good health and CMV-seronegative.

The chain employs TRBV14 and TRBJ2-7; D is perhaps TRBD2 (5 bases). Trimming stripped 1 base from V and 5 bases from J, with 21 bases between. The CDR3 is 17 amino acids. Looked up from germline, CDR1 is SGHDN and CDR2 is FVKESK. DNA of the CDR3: TGTGCCAGCAGCCAAGTAGTCGAGGGCCTTGGAGGCCACGAGCAGTACTTC. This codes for CASSQVVEGLGGHEQYF.

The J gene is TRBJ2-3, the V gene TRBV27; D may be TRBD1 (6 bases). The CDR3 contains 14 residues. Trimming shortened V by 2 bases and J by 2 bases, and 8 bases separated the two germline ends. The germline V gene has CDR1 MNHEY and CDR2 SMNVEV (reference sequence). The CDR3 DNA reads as TGTGCCAGCAGTTTAGGACAGAACACAGATACGCAGTATTTT. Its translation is CASSLGQNTDTQYF.

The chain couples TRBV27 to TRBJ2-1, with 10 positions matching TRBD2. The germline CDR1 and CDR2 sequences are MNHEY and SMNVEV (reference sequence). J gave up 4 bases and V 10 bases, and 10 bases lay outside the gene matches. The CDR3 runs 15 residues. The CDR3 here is CAIRSGGASYNEQFF. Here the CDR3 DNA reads TGTGCCATTAGAAGCGGGGGGGCCTCTTACAATGAGCAGTTCTTC.

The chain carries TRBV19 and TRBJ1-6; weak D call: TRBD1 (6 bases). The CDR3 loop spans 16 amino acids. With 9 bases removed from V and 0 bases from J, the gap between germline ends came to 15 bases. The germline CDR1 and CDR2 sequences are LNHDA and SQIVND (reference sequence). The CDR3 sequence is CASGDLRGSYNSPLHF. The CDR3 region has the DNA TGTGCCAGCGGAGACCTCAGGGGCTCCTATAATTCACCCCTCCACTTT.

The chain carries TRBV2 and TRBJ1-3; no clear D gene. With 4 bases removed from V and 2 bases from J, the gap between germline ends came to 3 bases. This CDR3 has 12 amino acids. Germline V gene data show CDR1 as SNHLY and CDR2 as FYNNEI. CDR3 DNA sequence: TGTGCCAGCAGTGGCGCTGGAAACACCATATATTTT. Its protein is CASSGAGNTIYF.